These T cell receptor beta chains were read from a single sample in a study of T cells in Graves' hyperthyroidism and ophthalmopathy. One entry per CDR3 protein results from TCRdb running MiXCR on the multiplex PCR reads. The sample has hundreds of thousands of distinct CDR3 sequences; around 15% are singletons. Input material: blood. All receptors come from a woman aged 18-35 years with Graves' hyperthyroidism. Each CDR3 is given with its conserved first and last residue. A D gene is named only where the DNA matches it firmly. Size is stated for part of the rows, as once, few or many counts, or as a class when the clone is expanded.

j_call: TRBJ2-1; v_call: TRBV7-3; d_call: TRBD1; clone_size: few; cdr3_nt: TGTGCCAGCAGGTCTAACAGGGGGGCGAATGAGCAGTTCTTC; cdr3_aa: CASRSNRGANEQFF
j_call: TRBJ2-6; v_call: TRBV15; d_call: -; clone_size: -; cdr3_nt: TGTGCCACCAGCAGAGATCCCGCCGGGCCTGGGGCCAACGTCCTGACTTTC; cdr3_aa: CATSRDPAGPGANVLTF
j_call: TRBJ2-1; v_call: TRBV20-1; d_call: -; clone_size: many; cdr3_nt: TGCAGTGCTAGTGCGGGACAGTACAATGAGCAGTTCTTC; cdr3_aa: CSASAGQYNEQFF
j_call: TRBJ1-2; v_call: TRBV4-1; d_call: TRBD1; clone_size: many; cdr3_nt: TGCGCCAGCAGCCAAGTGGGACAGGGGCTGCGCTACACCTTC; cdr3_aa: CASSQVGQGLRYTF
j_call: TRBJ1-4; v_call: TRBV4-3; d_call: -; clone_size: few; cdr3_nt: TGCGCCAGCAGCCAGGACTACAGGGCCAATGAAAAACTGTTTTTT; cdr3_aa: CASSQDYRANEKLFF
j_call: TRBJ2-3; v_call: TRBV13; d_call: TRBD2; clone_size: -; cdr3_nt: TGTGCCAGCAGGATTAGCGGGGCCCTCGGAGGGACAGATACGCAGTATTTT; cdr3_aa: CASRISGALGGTDTQYF
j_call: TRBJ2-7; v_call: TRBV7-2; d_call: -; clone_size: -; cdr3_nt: TGTGCCAGCAGCTGGGGGGGGTGGACAGGACGCGAGCAGTACTTC; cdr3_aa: CASSWGGWTGREQYF
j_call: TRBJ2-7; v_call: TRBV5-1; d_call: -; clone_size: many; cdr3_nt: TGCGCCAGCAGCTTGGATCCCTCTCTAACCTACGAGCAGTACTTC; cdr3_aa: CASSLDPSLTYEQYF
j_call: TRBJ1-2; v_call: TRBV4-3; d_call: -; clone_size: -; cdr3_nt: TGCGCCAGCAGCCAGGGTCCACAGGGTCACTATGGCTACACCTTC; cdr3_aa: CASSQGPQGHYGYTF
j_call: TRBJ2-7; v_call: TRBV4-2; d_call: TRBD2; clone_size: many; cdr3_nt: TGTGCCAGCAGCCAAGTGCGGGGGGGGTGGTCCTACGAGCAGTACTTC; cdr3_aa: CASSQVRGGWSYEQYF